Listed below are T cell receptor beta chains from one sample, sequenced in a study of cytomegalovirus exposure and HLA in healthy donors. Produced via immunoSEQ multiplex PCR; TCRdb's table is partial and in-frame only. The table lists 20,000 to 30,000 clones, roughly 73% of them singletons. Specimen: PBMCs. The receptor source for this set is a male donor in good health and CMV-seronegative. The CDR3 runs from the conserved cysteine through the conserved F or W. A D gene is named only where the DNA matches it firmly.

cdr3_length	v_call	d_call	cdr3_aa
14	TRBV28	-	CASSSPRGSYEQYF
14	TRBV6-5	TRBD1	CASSYVQGDTEAFF
15	TRBV5-8	TRBD2	CASSLVASGTYEQYF
13	TRBV18	-	CASSPRGGAAMYF
15	TRBV6-1	TRBD1	CASIPGAGGSQPQHF
11	TRBV29-1	-	CSPERRDTQYF
16	TRBV7-9	-	CSSSWVGERAYNEQFF
15	TRBV30	TRBD2	CAWSNKGLASNEQFF
15	TRBV15	-	CATSRSTYSTGELFF
16	TRBV19	-	CASSISGTRSDYGYTF
12	TRBV30	-	CAWSVYEGVQYF
17	TRBV23-1	-	CASSQSPTRTGRYEQYF
15	TRBV27	TRBD1	CASSLDRALGNEQFF
13	TRBV7-6	-	CASSETGAGELFF
13	TRBV29-1	-	CSVDRGVYNEQFF
16	TRBV4-1	-	CASSHRPEEGLYEQYF
18	TRBV19	TRBD1	CASSIRGLDRGRTDTQYF
14	TRBV19	TRBD1	CASSDRVAKNIQYF
16	TRBV7-9	-	CASRHRDSASTDTQYF
12	TRBV6-4	-	CASRTGSGELFF
14	TRBV6-5	-	CASTSDPGSEKLFF
14	TRBV2	TRBD1	CASSEGQNNQPQHF
15	TRBV4-3	-	CASSQDLTENTEAFF
16	TRBV29-1	TRBD2	CSGLSGENAAYNEQFF
15	TRBV5-1	-	CASRQDPLGGETQYF
13	TRBV29-1	-	CSVGLGVNYGYTF
14	TRBV11-2	TRBD1	CASRPGQGIGTQYF
15	TRBV5-1	-	CATTEGVSMVNEQFF
16	TRBV6-6	TRBD1	CASSYSEDRAGSPLHF
11	TRBV20-1	-	CSAGGDYGYTF
12	TRBV5-8	TRBD1	CASRIDRVEQFF
13	TRBV27	-	CASSSGTNEGYTF
16	TRBV7-8	TRBD1	CASSQIYRGRTDTQYF
16	TRBV6-1	-	CASSEYPFLENNEQFF
15	TRBV19	TRBD2	CASSSRTSGSYEQYF
16	TRBV11-2	TRBD2	CASSFLAGLGVDTQYF
15	TRBV7-8	-	CASSQRNWGPDTQYF
15	TRBV9	TRBD2	CASSAGLAGYNEQFF
15	TRBV18	TRBD1	CASSLGQGSNQPQHF
14	TRBV27	TRBD2	CASRLAGDRNEQFF
14	TRBV7-8	-	CASSLARDWNEQFF
15	TRBV7-2	TRBD2	CASSLGGSGTDTQYF
17	TRBV4-3	TRBD1	CASSPKAPGTGVYEQYF
17	TRBV5-1	-	CASSLDGTSSYNSPLHF
16	TRBV2	-	CASTRERSGNNEKLFF
14	TRBV19	-	CASSIVEGAYEQYF
15	TRBV28	-	CASSLRVVQGDEQYF
17	TRBV27	-	CASSSPLKRGSYNEQFF
17	TRBV9	TRBD2	CASSVPTTSGGDGELFF